This T cell receptor (beta chain) originates from a study of T cells expressing NK-cell markers. Reprocessing the 5' RACE reads, TCRdb reports a single entry for every CDR3 protein and omits DNA. This repertoire includes 300 to 400 distinct CDR3 sequences. The clonotype was recovered from a woman between 18 and 30 years old in good health. Sequenced input: blood T cells: a sorted CD56 or NKG2C T cell subset, CD4+ or CD8+ T cells, or bulk PBMC T cells (not recorded which).

The CDR3 reads CSATRPLRGSDTEAFF. The gene calls are TRBV20-1 and TRBJ1-1; TCRdb's assignment of TRBD1 cannot be checked, as there is no DNA. The CDR3 extends over 16 amino acids. Germline values: CDR1 DFQATT, CDR2 SNEGSKA (reference sequence).